The rows below give T cell receptor beta chains drawn from one sample of a study of cytomegalovirus exposure and HLA in healthy donors. Sequencing was performed with immunoSEQ multiplex PCR; in TCRdb, only in-frame clones are kept and a portion is missing. This table lists about 140,000 clones. Sequencing was performed on PBMCs. The receptors were sampled from a male donor in good health and CMV-seronegative. The CDR3 runs from the conserved cysteine through the conserved F or W. The order of the fields is CDR3 protein, V gene, J gene, D gene. The D gene is left open where the match is weak.

CDR3: CAWTNIQGFNEQYF
V: TRBV30
J: TRBJ2-7
D: NA

CDR3: CASSPNYEQYF
V: TRBV28
J: TRBJ2-7
D: NA

CDR3: CASSLSGLAGGEQYF
V: TRBV27
J: TRBJ2-7
D: TRBD2

CDR3: CASSRTRPYNEQFF
V: TRBV6-5
J: TRBJ2-1
D: NA

CDR3: CASSHRSYEQYF
V: TRBV23-1
J: TRBJ2-7
D: NA

CDR3: CASSHRDIHMEF
V: TRBV7-6
J: TRBJ1-3
D: NA

CDR3: CASSFTGASSNQPQHF
V: TRBV6-6
J: TRBJ1-5
D: TRBD1

CDR3: CASSWEDIQTSGGTDTQYF
V: TRBV2
J: TRBJ2-3
D: TRBD2

CDR3: CASSPGLAGPEQYF
V: TRBV19
J: TRBJ2-7
D: TRBD2

CDR3: CASSSGGTYEQYF
V: TRBV6-5
J: TRBJ2-7
D: TRBD2

CDR3: CATSLPGTDKDYGYTF
V: TRBV15
J: TRBJ1-2
D: TRBD1

CDR3: CASSVPGSEGYTF
V: TRBV25-1
J: TRBJ1-2
D: NA

CDR3: CATSRDPSALSTEAFF
V: TRBV15
J: TRBJ1-1
D: NA

CDR3: CASSFGDGYTF
V: TRBV28
J: TRBJ1-2
D: NA

CDR3: CASSVQGVNQPQHF
V: TRBV14
J: TRBJ1-5
D: TRBD1

CDR3: CASRRSGTGGYEQYF
V: TRBV6-5
J: TRBJ2-7
D: TRBD1

CDR3: CASNAGSENIQYF
V: TRBV6-5
J: TRBJ2-4
D: NA

CDR3: CASSAERLLSYEQYF
V: TRBV19
J: TRBJ2-7
D: NA

CDR3: CASGRGASPGYEQYF
V: TRBV6-1
J: TRBJ2-7
D: NA

CDR3: CASSSDGNNVYGYTF
V: TRBV5-5
J: TRBJ1-2
D: NA

CDR3: CATSRDRGGEPQHF
V: TRBV15
J: TRBJ1-5
D: NA

CDR3: CASRPDRGAGNTIYF
V: TRBV6-5
J: TRBJ1-3
D: TRBD1

CDR3: CASRGGADTQYF
V: TRBV5-1
J: TRBJ2-3
D: TRBD1

CDR3: CASSSSGTEAFF
V: TRBV5-6
J: TRBJ1-1
D: NA

CDR3: CASSSMSYTSYNEQFF
V: TRBV18
J: TRBJ2-1
D: NA

CDR3: CASSQDLGTGNYGYTF
V: TRBV4-3
J: TRBJ1-2
D: TRBD1

CDR3: CASSSGTTYGYTF
V: TRBV13
J: TRBJ1-2
D: NA

CDR3: CASSKARQGRNQPQHF
V: TRBV21-1
J: TRBJ1-5
D: NA

CDR3: CASRPSGGANEKLFF
V: TRBV6-5
J: TRBJ1-4
D: NA

CDR3: CASSPLAYGRGNTEAFF
V: TRBV19
J: TRBJ1-1
D: NA

CDR3: CASSQDPAGFSDTQYF
V: TRBV4-2
J: TRBJ2-3
D: TRBD2

CDR3: CASSSEEEPQHF
V: TRBV28
J: TRBJ1-5
D: NA

CDR3: CASSLAYNSPLHF
V: TRBV28
J: TRBJ1-6
D: NA

CDR3: CAWSVSVEGGFDYEQYF
V: TRBV30
J: TRBJ2-7
D: TRBD1

CDR3: CASSRYRELNNEQFF
V: TRBV6-6
J: TRBJ2-1
D: NA

CDR3: CASSEGLNTEAFF
V: TRBV5-1
J: TRBJ1-1
D: NA

CDR3: CASSEQGTWGYTF
V: TRBV2
J: TRBJ1-2
D: NA

CDR3: CASSTLAGGSSYNEQFF
V: TRBV19
J: TRBJ2-1
D: TRBD2

CDR3: CASSYSTPGQGYEQYF
V: TRBV6-6
J: TRBJ2-7
D: TRBD1

CDR3: CAWSSGLSSYEQYF
V: TRBV30
J: NA
D: NA

CDR3: CASSLSGANVLTF
V: TRBV11-3
J: TRBJ2-6
D: NA